These 4 T cell receptor beta chains originate from one sample sequenced in a study of technical replicates of blood from a handful of donors. Libraries were prepared by immunoSEQ multiplex PCR; TCRdb keeps only in-frame clonotypes and omits some of them. Here the sample spans under 100,000 clones, nearly 97% being singletons. Specimen: T cells isolated from PBMCs. These receptors were taken from a human donor in good health.

The V and J genes are TRBV2 and TRBJ2-2, with 8 nucleotides matching TRBD2. The CDR3 sequence is 17 residues long. Germline CDR1 SNHLY, CDR2 FYNNEI. V lost 4 bases and J lost 8; bases outside the gene matches: 15. The CDR3 spells CASSGTRETSGLGELFF. The CDR3 nucleotides are TGTGCCAGCAGTGGGACAAGGGAAACTAGCGGACTAGGGGAGCTGTTTTTT.

V and J are TRBV6-6 and TRBJ1-5; D may be TRBD1 (5 bases). Trimming cost V 7 bases and J 2 bases, with 12 bases left between them. The CDR3 has 14 residues. Germline CDR1 and CDR2: MNHNY and SVGAGI (reference sequence). This CDR3 reads CASTSSGGNQPQHF. CDR3 DNA sequence: TGTGCCAGCACCAGTTCGGGGGGCAATCAGCCCCAGCATTTT.

The V call is TRBV21-1, the J call TRBJ2-2; the table's TRBD2 call for D was not verified on the DNA. TRBV21-1 is flagged as a pseudogene. This CDR3 is 16 amino acids long. The CDR3 bases are TGTGCCAGCAGCAATCTGGAGCGGATAAACACCGGGGAGCTGTTTTTT. Translated, it gives CASSNLERINTGELFF.

V is TRBV12-5 and J is TRBJ2-7; D perhaps matches TRBD1 (7 bases). The CDR3 extends over 14 amino acids. The V end lost 7 bases, the J end lost 3 bases, and 16 bases lay between the germline ends. CDR1 LGHNT and CDR2 FRNRAP come from the germline V gene. CDR3 nucleotide sequence: TGTGCTAGTGCCCCGGCAGGGGGGTACTACGAGCAGTACTTC. Translating gives CASAPAGGYYEQYF.